The rows below give T cell receptor beta chains drawn from one sample of a study of regulatory T cells in long-lasting Graves disease. TCRdb itself ran the multiplex PCR reads through MiXCR, one entry per CDR3 protein. In the table there are over 450,000 distinct CDR3 sequences, 20% to 25% of which are singletons. The sequencing used peripheral blood mononuclear cells (PBMCs), collected when the disease was refractory, from a patient treated with antithyroid drugs. These receptors originate from a female donor with Graves disease. The CDR3 runs from the conserved cysteine through the conserved F or W. The D gene is left open where the match is weak. Expanded clones get a size class; other rows say once, few or many, or leave the size out.

V	D	J	size	length	DNA	CDR3
TRBV6-1	TRBD1	TRBJ1-2	many	15	TGTGCCAGCAGTGAGGGGACAGGGACCAACTATGGCTACACCTTC	CASSEGTGTNYGYTF
TRBV6-1	TRBD1	TRBJ1-6	few	13	TGTGCCAGTGGACAGGGGGCACATTCACCCCTCCACTTT	CASGQGAHSPLHF
TRBV3-1	TRBD1	TRBJ2-2	NA	16	TGTGCCAGCAGCCTCATGACAGGGGTGTCCACCGGGGAGCTGTTTTTT	CASSLMTGVSTGELFF
TRBV3-1	NA	TRBJ1-1	many	13	TGTGCCAGCAGCCAAGCCGACGGCACTGAAGCTTTCTTT	CASSQADGTEAFF
TRBV12-3/TRBV12-4	NA	TRBJ2-7	NA	14	TGTGCCAGCAGCCAAGACCTAGCCTCCTACGAGCAGTACTTC	CASSQDLASYEQYF
TRBV6-1	NA	TRBJ2-2	many	16	TGTGCCAGCAGCCCCCGTGGCGCACCGAACACCGGGGAGCTGTTTTTT	CASSPRGAPNTGELFF
TRBV12-3/TRBV12-4	NA	TRBJ2-7	many	18	TGTGCCAGCAGTTTAGAAGGTTGGGGCAGGGAAATTTCCTACGAGCAGTACTTC	CASSLEGWGREISYEQYF
TRBV12-3/TRBV12-4	NA	TRBJ2-7	many	13	TGTGCCAGCAGTCCCGGGACCCCCGACGAGCAGTACTTC	CASSPGTPDEQYF
TRBV13	NA	TRBJ2-7	many	13	TGTGCCAGCAGCCCCCCTAATTCCTACGAGCAGTACTTC	CASSPPNSYEQYF
TRBV29-1	TRBD2	TRBJ2-4	many	13	TGCAGCGTTGAGGTGGACGGGGGGAACATTCAGTACTTC	CSVEVDGGNIQYF
TRBV7-9	NA	TRBJ2-1	NA	11	TGTGCCAGCAGCTTAGGAGGCCTGCAGTTCTTC	CASSLGGLQFF
TRBV15	NA	TRBJ2-1	NA	15	TGTGCCACCAGCGCGGACAGCAGCTCCTACAATGAGCAGTTCTTC	CATSADSSSYNEQFF
TRBV13	NA	TRBJ2-3	NA	12	TGTGCCAGCAGCAAAGGGTCAGATACGCAGTATTTT	CASSKGSDTQYF
TRBV24-1	NA	TRBJ1-2	many	15	TGTGCCACCAGTGATCCGCAGGACGGAGACTATGGCTACACCTTC	CATSDPQDGDYGYTF
TRBV20-1	NA	TRBJ2-5	once	13	TGCAGTGTCCACCCATACCGTGGGGAGACCCAGTACTTC	CSVHPYRGETQYF
TRBV12-3/TRBV12-4	TRBD2	TRBJ2-1	NA	15	TGTGCCAGCAGCCCGGGACTAGCGGCCTACAATGAGCAGTTCTTC	CASSPGLAAYNEQFF
TRBV5-4	NA	TRBJ1-1	few	13	TGTGCCAGCAGCTTCTCTATTAACACTGAAGCTTTCTTT	CASSFSINTEAFF
TRBV28	TRBD1	TRBJ1-4	many	15	TGTGCCAGCAGACCCCAGGGGGCAACTAATGAAAAACTGTTTTTT	CASRPQGATNEKLFF
TRBV14	TRBD2	TRBJ2-5	few	16	TGTGCCAGCAGCCAGAGTGCTAGCGGGAGCCAGGAGACCCAGTACTTC	CASSQSASGSQETQYF
TRBV19	NA	TRBJ2-2	NA	13	TGTGCCAGTAGTATGTGGTCTTCAGGGGAGCTGTTTTTT	CASSMWSSGELFF
TRBV28	TRBD1	TRBJ1-1	few	15	TGTGCCAGCAGTGGGGGGGAGGGGGCGGACACTGAAGCTTTCTTT	CASSGGEGADTEAFF
TRBV12-3/TRBV12-4	NA	TRBJ1-5	many	12	TGTGCCAGCAGGCAGGAAAATCAGCCCCAGCATTTT	CASRQENQPQHF
TRBV4-2	TRBD1	TRBJ1-1	NA	15	TGTGCCAGCAGCCAAGTTCCGGGACAGGGTGATGAAGCTTTCTTT	CASSQVPGQGDEAFF
TRBV12-3/TRBV12-4	TRBD1	TRBJ1-2	many	13	TGTGCCAGCAGGGGACAGGGGGACTATGGCTACACCTTC	CASRGQGDYGYTF
TRBV20-1	NA	TRBJ1-3	NA	16	TGCAGTGCTAGCTTTCGCGACGCGGCTGAAAGAAACACCATATATTTT	CSASFRDAAERNTIYF
TRBV29-1	TRBD2	TRBJ2-5	many	16	TGCAGCGCCCTGGTCGTAGGACTAGCGTCACAAGAGACCCAGTACTTC	CSALVVGLASQETQYF
TRBV29-1	TRBD1	TRBJ2-7	many	13	TGCAGCGTTGGAGGACAGGCCCCCTACGAGCAGTACTTC	CSVGGQAPYEQYF
TRBV28	NA	TRBJ2-2	many	15	TGTGCCAGCAGTCTCCGACAGGCGAACACCGGGGAGCTGTTTTTT	CASSLRQANTGELFF
TRBV19	TRBD1	TRBJ1-5	few	15	TGTGCCACCTCCTCCGGGACAGGGGAAAGTCAGCCCCAGCATTTT	CATSSGTGESQPQHF
TRBV6-1	NA	TRBJ2-5	many	13	TGTGCCAGCAGGAAGTTAGAGGTAGAGACCCAGTACTTC	CASRKLEVETQYF
TRBV6-2/TRBV6-3	NA	TRBJ1-1	few	20	TGTGCCAGCAGTGAACTCAACCTTTGGACGTCCCGCCGGGGGAACACTGAAGCTTTCTTT	CASSELNLWTSRRGNTEAFF
TRBV27	NA	TRBJ2-7	many	15	TGTGCCAGCAGTTTTAGCCCAGGCGGCGCCTACGAGCAGTACTTC	CASSFSPGGAYEQYF
TRBV7-9	NA	TRBJ2-2	few	13	TGTGCCAGCAGCGCCGACTACACCGGGGAGCTGTTTTTT	CASSADYTGELFF
TRBV6-1	TRBD1	TRBJ2-7	many	13	TGTGCCAGCAATCCGGGACAGGGCCACGAGCAGTACTTC	CASNPGQGHEQYF
TRBV19	NA	TRBJ1-5	many	14	TGTGCCAGTAGTATTGAGGGAGAGAGGCAGCCCCAGCATTTT	CASSIEGERQPQHF
TRBV2	NA	TRBJ2-1	NA	16	TGTGCCAGCCCAGATGAGGGGGGGAGATTGTACAGTGAGCAGTTCTTC	CASPDEGGRLYSEQFF
TRBV12-3/TRBV12-4	NA	TRBJ1-1	many	11	TGTGCCAGCAGTTTGGGGGTGGAGGCTTTCTTT	CASSLGVEAFF
TRBV7-2	NA	TRBJ1-5	many	15	TGTGCCAGCAGTTCAGAGGACAGAGACAATCAGCCCCAGCATTTT	CASSSEDRDNQPQHF
TRBV12-3/TRBV12-4	TRBD2	TRBJ2-2	many	16	TGTGCCAGCAGTCTCGGACTAGCGGGAGTTTCCGGGGAGCTGTTTTTT	CASSLGLAGVSGELFF
TRBV4-1	TRBD2	TRBJ2-1	few	16	TGCGCCAGCAGCCAAGTCTTGACTAGCGGGAGAGATGAGCAGTTCTTC	CASSQVLTSGRDEQFF
TRBV6-5	NA	TRBJ2-7	many	15	TGTGCCAGCAGTTACGAGGCAGGGGGGACCCCCGAGCAGTACTTC	CASSYEAGGTPEQYF
TRBV2	NA	TRBJ1-1	many	14	TGTGCCAGCAGTGAAGCTCGACAGAACACTGAAGCTTTCTTT	CASSEARQNTEAFF
TRBV29-1	TRBD2	TRBJ2-7	NA	14	TGCAGCGTGGCTCCGGGACTAGCGGGAGGAGAGCAGTACTTC	CSVAPGLAGGEQYF
TRBV7-2	NA	TRBJ2-4	many	14	TGTGCCAGCAGCTTAATAGGGACCAAAAACATTCAGTACTTC	CASSLIGTKNIQYF
TRBV18	TRBD1	TRBJ1-2	NA	15	TGTGCCAGCTCACCATTACAGGACAGGGGCTATGGCTACACCTTC	CASSPLQDRGYGYTF
TRBV12-3/TRBV12-4	NA	TRBJ2-3	NA	14	TGTGCCAGCAGTTTAATTAGCGCCACAGATACGCAGTATTTT	CASSLISATDTQYF
TRBV20-1	TRBD2	TRBJ2-1	NA	14	TGCAGTGCTAGAGTCGTGGGAGCGGGAAATGAGCAGTTCTTC	CSARVVGAGNEQFF
TRBV12-5	NA	TRBJ1-5	many	12	TGTGCTAGTGGTTTTTGGAATCAGCCCCAGCATTTT	CASGFWNQPQHF
TRBV4-3	TRBD2	TRBJ2-7	NA	17	TGCGCCAGCAGCCAAGATTGGGAAGCGGGACGGGCCTACGAGCAGTACTTC	CASSQDWEAGRAYEQYF
TRBV12-3/TRBV12-4	NA	TRBJ1-5	many	14	TGTGCCAGCAGTCAAAACGAAGGGGATCAGCCCCAGCATTTT	CASSQNEGDQPQHF
TRBV3-1	NA	TRBJ1-1	many	12	TGTGCCAGCAGCCAAGGGCAGGGCGAAGCTTTCTTT	CASSQGQGEAFF
TRBV28	TRBD1	TRBJ2-6	few	17	TGTGCCAGCAGAACGGACAGGGTCAAATCTGGGGCCAACGTCCTGACTTTC	CASRTDRVKSGANVLTF
TRBV5-6	NA	TRBJ1-6	NA	14	TGTGCCAGCAGCTTTGGAGGGGTCGGTTCACCCCTCCACTTT	CASSFGGVGSPLHF
TRBV14	NA	TRBJ1-2	NA	13	TGTGCCAGCAGCCCCCCGACCGCAGGGGGCTACACCTTC	CASSPPTAGGYTF
TRBV12-3/TRBV12-4	NA	TRBJ1-5	many	15	TGTGCCAGCCGTCCCGCGGGGGCCCTCAATCAGCCCCAGCATTTT	CASRPAGALNQPQHF